The 19 T cell receptor beta chains given below trace back to one sample, sequenced in a study of T cell responses to AZD1222 COVID-19 vaccine. The assay was immunoSEQ multiplex PCR, and TCRdb's table has in-frame clones only and misses some. Among tens of thousands of clones listed, over 60% were seen once. This specimen was peripheral blood, taken on day 0 of AZD1222 vaccination. These receptor sequences come from an adult in good health.

CDR3 protein: CSVEDRASGGVDEQYF. In nucleotides, the CDR3 is TGCAGCGTTGAAGATCGGGCTAGCGGGGGGGTGGACGAGCAGTACTTC. The chain carries TRBV29-1 and TRBJ2-7, with TRBD2 matching 12 bases. V was clipped by 0 bases and J by 5 bases; unmatched bases: 8. The length of the CDR3 is 16 residues. Germline V CDR1 and CDR2: SQVTM, ANQGSEA.

The gene calls are TRBV18 and TRBJ2-1, with unresolved D. V lost 0 bases and J lost 10, with 13 bases in between. The CDR3 sequence is 14 residues long. CDR1 is KGHSH, CDR2 LQKENI, per germline. CDR3: CASSPPVTTEEQFF. DNA of the CDR3: TGTGCCAGCTCACCACCGGTCACGACGGAAGAGCAGTTCTTC.

The genes are TRBV5-4 and TRBJ2-4, with D perhaps TRBD1 (6 bases). Germline V lookup: CDR1 SGHNT, CDR2 YYREEE (reference sequence). The CDR3 totals 15 residues. V shed 2 bases and J shed 0 bases, with 9 bases lying between them. The CDR3 here is CASSFAGEAKNIQYF. The CDR3 DNA reads as TGTGCCAGCAGCTTCGCAGGGGAAGCCAAAAACATTCAGTACTTC.

The chain carries TRBV5-6 and TRBJ1-2, with a possible D match to TRBD1 (6 bases). The V gene's germline CDR1 is SGHDT and CDR2 YYEEEE. Trimming took off 3 bases at V and 0 bases at J, with 18 bases between the two ends. The CDR3 has 17 amino acids. This chain's CDR3 is CASSWGPGTRANYGYTF. CDR3 sequence (DNA): TGTGCCAGCAGCTGGGGACCCGGGACACGAGCTAACTATGGCTACACCTTC.

The V and J genes are TRBV28 and TRBJ1-2, with D perhaps TRBD1 (6 bases). Trimming removed 10 bases from V and 6 bases from J, with 18 bases in between. Germline V CDR1 and CDR2: MDHEN, SYDVKM. The CDR3 covers 13 residues. This CDR3 reads CAIPRWDTDGYTF. CDR3 DNA: TGTGCCATCCCCAGGTGGGACACCGATGGCTACACCTTC.

V is TRBV24-1 and J is TRBJ2-3; 9 bases map to TRBD1. The CDR3 runs to 16 residues. Germline CDR1 is KGHDR and CDR2 is SFDVKD. J was trimmed by 4 bases and V by 4 bases; bases with no gene match: 8. CDR3 sequence (DNA): TGTGCCACCAGTGACCCCGGGACAGGGCTCGCAGATACGCAGTATTTT. It encodes CATSDPGTGLADTQYF.

The chain joins TRBV21-1 to TRBJ2-7; the table's D call TRBD2 went unverified against the DNA. TRBV21-1 is a recognized pseudogene. The CDR3 length is 18 residues. Written as DNA, the CDR3 is TGTGCCAGCAACCCAAGCGGGGGGCACCCTTCCATATCCTACGAGCAGTACTTC. It codes for CASNPSGGHPSISYEQYF.

V and J are TRBV3-1 (or the pseudogene TRBV3-2) and TRBJ1-5; D is possibly TRBD1 (5 bases). This CDR3 has 18 residues. Germline-derived CDR1 and CDR2 are LGHDT and YNNKEL (reference sequence). Trimming left V 4 bases short and J 1 base short, with 20 bases between. The CDR3 coding sequence is TGTGCCAGCAGCCCCAGAGCGGCGGGACTCGGGAGCAATCAGCCCCAGCATTTT. This translates into CASSPRAAGLGSNQPQHF.

V is TRBV29-1 and J is TRBJ1-1, with 10 bases lining up with TRBD1. Germline CDR1 is SQVTM and CDR2 is ANQGSEA. The CDR3 extends over 13 amino acids. V shed 7 bases, J shed 5 bases, and the junction held 7 bases outside the gene matches. CDR3 sequence (DNA): TGCAGCGGAGACAGGGGGCGGGGTACTGAAGCTTTCTTT. This sequence encodes CSGDRGRGTEAFF.

This chain uses TRBV5-4 with TRBJ2-7; 8 nucleotides agree with TRBD1. V shed 2 bases and J 2 bases; nucleotides not matched to a gene: 12. The germline V gene encodes CDR1 SGHNT and CDR2 YYREEE (reference sequence). The CDR3 is 17 residues long. The CDR3 sequence is CASSFGPWDRPTYEQYF. The CDR3 DNA sequence: TGTGCCAGCAGCTTTGGACCATGGGACAGGCCAACCTACGAGCAGTACTTC.

The chain is built from TRBV7-2 and TRBJ1-2; 8 bases are a match to TRBD1. This CDR3 spans 17 amino acids. Germline V gene data show CDR1 as SGHTA and CDR2 as FQGNSA. V was clipped by 4 bases and J by 1 base; unmatched bases: 11. The CDR3: CASSYGGTGALNYGYTF. Written as DNA, the CDR3 is TGTGCCAGCAGCTACGGGGGGACAGGAGCCCTTAACTATGGCTACACCTTC.

This rearrangement joins TRBV3-1 (or the pseudogene TRBV3-2) to TRBJ2-5, with D hard to call. The CDR3 runs 14 residues. Trimming cost V 1 base and J 2 bases, with 8 bases left between them. Germline V CDR1 and CDR2: LGHDT, YNNKEL (reference sequence). This CDR3 reads CASSQGDLQETQYF. CDR3 bases: TGTGCCAGCAGCCAAGGAGACTTGCAAGAGACCCAGTACTTC.

The CDR3 DNA follows: TGTGCCAGCAGCTCCGGGACAGGGAATTTTGGCTACACCTTC. Its protein is CASSSGTGNFGYTF. The chain couples TRBV2 to TRBJ1-2; 9 positions agree with TRBD1. V shed 6 bases, J shed 7 bases, and the junction held 9 bases outside the gene matches. The CDR3 is 14 residues long. Germline CDR1 is SNHLY and CDR2 is FYNNEI.

J is TRBJ2-3 and V is TRBV11-3; 14 bases match TRBD2. Trimming took 5 bases from V and 3 from J; bases not matched to a gene: 4. The CDR3 consists of 16 residues. CDR1 and CDR2 from the germline V gene are SGHNT and YENEEA. The DNA of the CDR3 is TGTGCCAGCAGCCCGGGGACTAGCGGGAGAACAGATACGCAGTATTTT. Translated, it gives CASSPGTSGRTDTQYF.

The chain is built from TRBV3-1 (or the pseudogene TRBV3-2) and TRBJ2-3, with 7 bases aligning to TRBD2. Germline lookup yields CDR1 LGHDT and CDR2 YNNKEL (reference sequence). The CDR3 length is 17 residues. The junction had 9 bases not matched to a gene; V was cut back by 2 bases and J by 1 base. CDR3 DNA: TGTGCCAGCAGCCAACTCCACGGGGGGAAAGGCACAGATACGCAGTATTTT. As protein: CASSQLHGGKGTDTQYF.

This clone was counted only a few times. The V and J genes are TRBV5-1 and TRBJ1-2, with a weak D call TRBD1 (5 bases). CDR1 is SGHRS and CDR2 is YFSETQ in the germline V gene. This CDR3 comprises 11 residues. V was pared by 7 bases and J by 6 bases, with 10 bases between. CDR3 coding DNA: TGCGCCAGCCACGGGGGGGATGGCTACACCTTC. It translates to CASHGGDGYTF.

The chain combines TRBV20-1 with TRBJ2-3, with 7 nucleotides matching TRBD1. V shed 3 bases and J 1 base; nucleotides not matched to a gene: 10. CDR1 is DFQATT, CDR2 SNEGSKA, per germline (reference sequence). The CDR3 has 16 residues. The CDR3 DNA follows: TGCAGTGCTAGTCCCGGGACAGCGCGGGGCACAGATACGCAGTATTTT. Its protein is CSASPGTARGTDTQYF.

This clone appeared a few times. This chain uses TRBV18 with TRBJ1-6, with TRBD1 as a possible D gene (6 bases). The germline V gene encodes CDR1 KGHSH and CDR2 LQKENI. The CDR3 covers 13 residues. Trimming left V 2 bases short and J 8 bases short, with 7 bases between. The CDR3: CASSPNRDSPLHF. The CDR3 coding sequence is TGTGCCAGCTCACCAAACAGGGATTCACCCCTCCACTTT. Drawing the rest from reference TRBV18 and TRBJ1-6, the complete variable domain is NAGVMQNPRHLVRRRGQEARLRCSPMKGHSHVYWYRQLPEEGLKFMVYLQKENIIDESGMPKERFSAEFPKEGPSILRIQQVVRGDSAAYFCASSPNRDSPLHFGNGTRLTVT.

The chain uses TRBV6-5 and TRBJ1-4; no firm D call. The CDR3 contains 15 residues. The germline gives CDR1 MNHEY, CDR2 SVGAGI. V lost 2 bases and J 0 bases, leaving 7 bases between the germline ends. The CDR3 bases are TGTGCCAGCAGTTACAACGTTGCAACTAATGAAAAACTGTTTTTT. This sequence encodes CASSYNVATNEKLFF.